This TCR beta chain was observed in a study of T cells in localized non-small cell lung cancer. V was trimmed by 0 bases and J by 0 bases, leaving 4 bases between them. The germline CDR1 and CDR2 sequences are SGHKS and YYEKEE (reference sequence). The CDR3 is 13 residues long. This clone was seen just once. Libraries were prepared by immunoSEQ multiplex PCR; TCRdb keeps only in-frame clonotypes and omits some of them. The table has over 50,000 clones, 65% to 85% seen once. Source: peripheral blood mononuclear cells, taken before any cancer treatment. The clonotype comes from a man aged 40 to 70 with stage III lung adenocarcinoma. The V gene is TRBV5-5, the J gene TRBJ2-7; D not resolved. As DNA, the CDR3 is TGTGCCAGCAGCTTGGCGGGCTCCTACGAGCAGTACTTC. Translation: CASSLAGSYEQYF.